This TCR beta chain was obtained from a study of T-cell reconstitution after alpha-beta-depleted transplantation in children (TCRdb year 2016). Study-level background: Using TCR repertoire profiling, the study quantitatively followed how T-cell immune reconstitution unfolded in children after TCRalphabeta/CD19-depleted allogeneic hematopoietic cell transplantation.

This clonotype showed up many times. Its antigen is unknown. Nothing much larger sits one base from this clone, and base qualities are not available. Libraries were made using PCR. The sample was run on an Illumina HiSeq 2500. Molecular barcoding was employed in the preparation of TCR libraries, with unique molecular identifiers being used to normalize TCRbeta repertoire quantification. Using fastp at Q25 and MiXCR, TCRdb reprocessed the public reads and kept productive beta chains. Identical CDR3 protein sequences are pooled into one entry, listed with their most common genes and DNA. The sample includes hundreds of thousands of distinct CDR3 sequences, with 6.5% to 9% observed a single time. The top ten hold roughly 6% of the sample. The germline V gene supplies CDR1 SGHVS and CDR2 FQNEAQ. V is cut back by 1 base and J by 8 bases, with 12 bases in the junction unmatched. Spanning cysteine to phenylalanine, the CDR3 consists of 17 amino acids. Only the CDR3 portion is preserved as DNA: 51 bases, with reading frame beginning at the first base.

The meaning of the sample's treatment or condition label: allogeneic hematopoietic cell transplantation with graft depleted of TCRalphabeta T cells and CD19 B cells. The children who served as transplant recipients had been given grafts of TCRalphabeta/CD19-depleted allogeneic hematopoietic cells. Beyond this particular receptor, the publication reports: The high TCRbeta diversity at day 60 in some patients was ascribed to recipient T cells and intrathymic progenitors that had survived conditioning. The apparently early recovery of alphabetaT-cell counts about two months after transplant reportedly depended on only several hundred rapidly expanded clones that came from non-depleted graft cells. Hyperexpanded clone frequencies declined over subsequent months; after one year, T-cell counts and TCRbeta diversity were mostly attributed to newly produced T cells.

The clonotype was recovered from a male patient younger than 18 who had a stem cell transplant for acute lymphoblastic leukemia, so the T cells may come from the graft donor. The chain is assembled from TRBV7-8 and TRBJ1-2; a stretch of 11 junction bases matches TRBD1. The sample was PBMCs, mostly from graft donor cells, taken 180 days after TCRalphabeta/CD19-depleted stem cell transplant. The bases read TGTGCCAGCAGCTTAGTTGGGTATGGACAGGGGGCGCAAGGCTACACCTTC. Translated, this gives CASSLVGYGQGAQGYTF.